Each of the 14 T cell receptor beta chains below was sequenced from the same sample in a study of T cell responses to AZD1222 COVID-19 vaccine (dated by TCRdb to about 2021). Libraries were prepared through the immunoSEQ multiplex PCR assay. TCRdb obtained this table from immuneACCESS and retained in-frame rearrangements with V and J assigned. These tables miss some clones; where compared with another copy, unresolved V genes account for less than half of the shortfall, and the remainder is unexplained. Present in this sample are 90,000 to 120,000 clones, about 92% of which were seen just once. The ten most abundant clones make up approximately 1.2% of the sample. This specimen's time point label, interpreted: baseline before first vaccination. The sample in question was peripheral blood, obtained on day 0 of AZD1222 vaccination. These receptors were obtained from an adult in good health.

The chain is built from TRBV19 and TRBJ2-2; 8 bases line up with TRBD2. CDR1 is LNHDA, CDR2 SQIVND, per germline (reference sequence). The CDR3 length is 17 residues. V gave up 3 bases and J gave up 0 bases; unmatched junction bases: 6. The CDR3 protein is CASSIGGLAANTGELFF. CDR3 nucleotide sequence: TGTGCCAGTAGTATCGGTGGACTAGCAGCGAACACCGGGGAGCTGTTTTTT.

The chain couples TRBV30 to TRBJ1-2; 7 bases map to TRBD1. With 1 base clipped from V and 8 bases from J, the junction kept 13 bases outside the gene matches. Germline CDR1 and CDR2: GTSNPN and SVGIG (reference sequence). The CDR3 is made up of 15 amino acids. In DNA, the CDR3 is TGTGCCTGGAGTGCCGCTCGGACAGGTCCCTTAGGCTACACCTTC. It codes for CAWSAARTGPLGYTF.

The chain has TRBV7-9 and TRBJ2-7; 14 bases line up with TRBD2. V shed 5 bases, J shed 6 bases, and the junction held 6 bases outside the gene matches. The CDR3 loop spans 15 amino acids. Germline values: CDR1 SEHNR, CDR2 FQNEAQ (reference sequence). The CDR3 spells CASSLGLAGGSEQYF. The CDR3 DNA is TGTGCCAGCAGCCTCGGACTAGCGGGGGGAAGCGAGCAGTACTTC.

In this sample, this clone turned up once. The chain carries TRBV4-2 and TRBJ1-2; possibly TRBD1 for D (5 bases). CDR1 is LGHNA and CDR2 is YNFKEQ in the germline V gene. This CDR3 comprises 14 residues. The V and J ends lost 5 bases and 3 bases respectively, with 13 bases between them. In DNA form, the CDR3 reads TGTGCCAGCAGCTACCGGGACTCCGACTATGGCTACACCTTC. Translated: CASSYRDSDYGYTF.

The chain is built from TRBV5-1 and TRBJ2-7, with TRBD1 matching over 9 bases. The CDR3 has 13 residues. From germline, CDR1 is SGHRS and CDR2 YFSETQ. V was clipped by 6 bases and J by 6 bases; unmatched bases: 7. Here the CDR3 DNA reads TGCGCCAGCAACCTGGGACAGGGAGGCGAGCAGTACTTC. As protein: CASNLGQGGEQYF.

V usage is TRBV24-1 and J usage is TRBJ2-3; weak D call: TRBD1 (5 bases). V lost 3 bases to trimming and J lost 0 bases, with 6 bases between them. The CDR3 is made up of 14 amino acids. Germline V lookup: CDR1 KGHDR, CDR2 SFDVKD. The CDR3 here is CATSDRGSTDTQYF. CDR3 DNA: TGTGCCACCAGTGATAGGGGTAGCACAGATACGCAGTATTTT.

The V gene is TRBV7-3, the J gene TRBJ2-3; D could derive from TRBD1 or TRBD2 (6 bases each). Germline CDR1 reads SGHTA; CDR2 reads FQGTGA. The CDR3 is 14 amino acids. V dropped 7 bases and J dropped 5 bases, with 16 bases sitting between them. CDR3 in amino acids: CASKRGALQDTQYF. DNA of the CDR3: TGTGCCAGCAAGAGGGGGGCCTTACAAGATACGCAGTATTTT.

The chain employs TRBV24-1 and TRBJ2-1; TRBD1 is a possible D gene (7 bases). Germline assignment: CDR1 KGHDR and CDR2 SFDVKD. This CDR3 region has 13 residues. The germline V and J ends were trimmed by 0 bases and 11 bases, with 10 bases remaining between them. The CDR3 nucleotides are TGTGCCACCAGTGATTTGCAGGGGGGACAGCAGTTCTTC. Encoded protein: CATSDLQGGQQFF.

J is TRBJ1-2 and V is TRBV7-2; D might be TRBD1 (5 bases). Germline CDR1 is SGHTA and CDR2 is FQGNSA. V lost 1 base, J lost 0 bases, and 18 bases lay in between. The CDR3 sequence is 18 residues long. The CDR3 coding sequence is TGTGCCAGCAGCTTAGTCCCAGCCGGGACGGGGACTAACTATGGCTACACCTTC. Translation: CASSLVPAGTGTNYGYTF.

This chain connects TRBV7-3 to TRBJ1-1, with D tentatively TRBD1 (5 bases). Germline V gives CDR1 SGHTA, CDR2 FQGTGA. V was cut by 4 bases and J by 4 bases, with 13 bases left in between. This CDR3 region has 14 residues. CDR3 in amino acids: CASSSQESSTEAFF. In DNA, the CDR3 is TGTGCCAGCAGCTCACAGGAATCGAGCACTGAAGCTTTCTTT.

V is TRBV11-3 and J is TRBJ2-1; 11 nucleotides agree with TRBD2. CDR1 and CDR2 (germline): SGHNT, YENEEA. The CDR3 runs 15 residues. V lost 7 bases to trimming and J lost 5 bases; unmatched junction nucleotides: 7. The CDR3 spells CASTIAGGRNNEQFF. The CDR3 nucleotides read TGTGCCAGCACTATAGCGGGGGGGCGCAACAATGAGCAGTTCTTC.

The CDR3 spells CASSYSGTTGYYGYTF. CDR3 bases: TGTGCCAGCAGTTACTCGGGAACCACAGGGTACTATGGCTACACCTTC. The rearrangement uses TRBV6-2 or TRBV6-3 and TRBJ1-2; D is possibly TRBD1 (6 bases). This CDR3 has 16 amino acids. Germline-derived CDR1 and CDR2 are MNHEY and SVGEGT. The V and J ends lost 0 bases and 3 bases respectively, with 14 bases between them.

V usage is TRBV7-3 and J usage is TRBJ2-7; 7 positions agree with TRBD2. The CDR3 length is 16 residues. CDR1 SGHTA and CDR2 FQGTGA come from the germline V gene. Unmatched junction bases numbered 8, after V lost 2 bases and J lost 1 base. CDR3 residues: CASSLYGGSESYEQYF. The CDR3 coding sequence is TGTGCCAGCAGCTTATACGGCGGGAGTGAGTCCTACGAGCAGTACTTC.

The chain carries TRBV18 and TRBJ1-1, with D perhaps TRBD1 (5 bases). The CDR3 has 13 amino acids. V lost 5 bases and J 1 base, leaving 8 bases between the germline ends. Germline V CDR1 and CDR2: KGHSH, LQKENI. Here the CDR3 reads CASSSRANTEAFF. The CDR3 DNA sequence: TGTGCCAGCTCATCCAGGGCGAACACTGAAGCTTTCTTT.